The clone carrying this T cell receptor (beta chain) was detected many times. From the 5' RACE reads, TCRdb called clonotypes with MiXCR, one entry per CDR3 protein. In the table there are about 55,000 distinct CDR3 sequences, 3.5% to 4% of which are singletons. The sample is drawn from a study of neurological immune-mediated disorders. Between the trimmed V and J ends, which lost 10 bases and 4 bases, there was a span of 15 bases. The CDR3 is 13 residues long. CDR1 is SNHLY and CDR2 is FYNNEI in the germline V gene. The rearrangement uses TRBV2 and TRBJ2-3; D uncertain. The sample comprised CD4+ T cells from blood. The sequence derives from a woman in her thirties or forties with multiple sclerosis. The CDR3 spells CAKEVIRADTQYF. The CDR3 DNA is TGTGCCAAAGAGGTGATAAGGGCAGATACGCAGTATTTT. Based on the CDR3 plus reference TRBV2 and TRBJ2-3, the full variable domain is EPEVTQTPSHQVTQMGQEVILRCVPISNHLYFYWYRQILGQKVEFLVSFYNNEISEKSEIFDDQFSVERPDGSNFTLKIRSTKLEDSAMYFCAKEVIRADTQYFGPGTRLTVL.